Below are 16 T cell receptor beta chains sequenced from a single sample in a study of control samples from healthy donors and cancer patients. The data were produced by immunoSEQ multiplex PCR, yet TCRdb's version contains in-frame clones alone and is incomplete. Of roughly 100,000 clones in the sample, 83% were seen once. Material: blood. These receptor sequences come from a woman in her forties or fifties in good health.

The rearrangement uses TRBV5-1 and TRBJ2-6, with 7 positions matching TRBD1. This CDR3 has 16 amino acids. Germline CDR1 SGHRS, CDR2 YFSETQ. J gave up 2 bases and V 1 base, and 3 bases lay outside the gene matches. In DNA, the CDR3 is TGCGCCAGCAGCTTGACAGGGGTCCCTGGGGCCAACGTCCTGACTTTC. Translated: CASSLTGVPGANVLTF.

The V gene is TRBV24-1, the J gene TRBJ2-3; 10 positions agree with TRBD2. Unmatched junction bases numbered 1, after V lost 4 bases and J lost 1 base. The CDR3 is 15 amino acids. The V gene's germline CDR1 is KGHDR and CDR2 SFDVKD. CDR3 bases: TGTGCCACCAGTGACACTAGCGGGGGCACAGATACGCAGTATTTT. Translated: CATSDTSGGTDTQYF.

The chain has TRBV3-1 (or the pseudogene TRBV3-2) and TRBJ1-3; possibly TRBD1 for D (5 bases). CDR1 LGHDT and CDR2 YNNKEL come from the germline V gene (reference sequence). Trimming shortened V by 0 bases and J by 0 bases, and 15 bases separated the two germline ends. The CDR3 covers 18 residues. This chain's CDR3 is CASSQDLSGGISGNTIYF. The CDR3 DNA sequence: TGTGCCAGCAGCCAAGATCTATCCGGGGGGATCTCTGGAAACACCATATATTTT.

This clone has only a few counts. This chain links TRBV3-1 (or the pseudogene TRBV3-2) with TRBJ2-4, with 8 bases identical to TRBD2. The CDR3 covers 15 residues. Germline trimming cut 4 bases from V and 7 bases from J; bases unmatched to any gene: 9. CDR1 is LGHDT, CDR2 YNNKEL, per germline (reference sequence). The CDR3 nucleotides are TGTGCCAGCAGCCCTCTTAGCGGGGATGGGAACATTCAGTACTTC. Residues: CASSPLSGDGNIQYF.

The chain recombines TRBV28 with TRBJ2-7; no definite D call. Germline V gives CDR1 MDHEN, CDR2 SYDVKM. This CDR3 has 12 residues. The V end was cut by 1 base, the J end by 5 bases, with 6 bases between. The CDR3 protein is CASSLYGDEQYF. DNA of the CDR3: TGTGCCAGCAGTTTATATGGAGACGAGCAGTACTTC.

V and J are TRBV7-2 and TRBJ1-6; possible D gene TRBD1, 6 bases. The CDR3 spans 16 residues. V lost 5 bases to trimming and J lost 0 bases, with 11 bases between them. Germline V gene data show CDR1 as SGHTA and CDR2 as FQGNSA. CDR3 in DNA: TGTGCCAGCAGCCCCGGACAGAGCTCCTATAATTCACCCCTCCACTTT. Encoded protein: CASSPGQSSYNSPLHF.

The rearrangement joins TRBV5-5 to TRBJ2-5; the match to TRBD2 covers 9 bases. Per germline, CDR1 SGHKS and CDR2 YYEKEE (reference sequence). V lost 4 bases to trimming and J lost 2 bases; unmatched junction nucleotides: 12. This CDR3 has 17 residues. Here the CDR3 reads CASSIPSGVRAQETQYF. CDR3 bases: TGTGCCAGCAGCATCCCTAGCGGGGTAAGGGCGCAAGAGACCCAGTACTTC.

In this sample, this clone turned up once. V and J are TRBV5-1 and TRBJ1-2; maybe TRBD1 (6 bases). The CDR3 is 15 residues long. V dropped 4 bases and J dropped 1 base, with 14 bases sitting between them. Germline V gene lookup returns CDR1 SGHRS and CDR2 YFSETQ. The DNA for the CDR3 is TGCGCCAGCAGCGAGGGACAACCTCGTAACTATGGCTACACCTTC. As protein: CASSEGQPRNYGYTF.

Regarding this clone: The sample carries other DNA sequences with the same CDR3. The chain combines TRBV30 with TRBJ2-7; 7 bases map to TRBD2. From germline, CDR1 is GTSNPN and CDR2 SVGIG (reference sequence). The trim removed 1 base at V and 6 bases at J, leaving 9 bases unmatched. The CDR3 is 14 amino acids. As DNA, the CDR3 is TGTGCCTGGAGTGGGCGGGGAGGGACCTCCGAGCAGTACTTC. Translated: CAWSGRGGTSEQYF. Based on the CDR3 plus reference TRBV30 and TRBJ2-7, the full variable domain is SQTIHQWPATLVQPVGSPLSLECTVEGTSNPNLYWYRQAAGRGLQLLFYSVGIGQISSEVPQNLSASRPQDRQFILSSKKLLLSDSGFYLCAWSGRGGTSEQYFGPGTRLTVT.

V gene TRBV7-8 combines with J gene TRBJ1-4; D unresolved. Germline loops: CDR1 SGHVS, CDR2 FQNEAQ. This CDR3 is built from 14 residues. Trimming stripped 2 bases from V and 4 bases from J, with 8 bases between. The CDR3 here is CASSLWGINEKLFF. The CDR3 coding sequence is TGTGCCAGCAGCTTATGGGGAATTAATGAAAAACTGTTTTTT.

The rearrangement joins TRBV21-1 to TRBJ2-7; the table's D call TRBD1 went unverified against the DNA. TRBV21-1 is assigned pseudogene status. The CDR3 runs to 16 residues. This CDR3 reads CASSTSQGAISYEQYF. For the CDR3, the DNA is TGTGCCAGCAGCACTTCACAGGGGGCGATCTCCTACGAGCAGTACTTC.

This rearrangement joins TRBV4-2 to TRBJ2-3, with 7 bases aligning to TRBD1. Germline trimming cut 4 bases from V and 3 bases from J; bases unmatched to any gene: 10. There are 16 residues in the CDR3. CDR1 LGHNA and CDR2 YNFKEQ come from the germline V gene. The CDR3 nucleotides read TGTGCCAGCAGCCCCTCAACCGGGACAGTTACAGATACGCAGTATTTT. Amino acid sequence: CASSPSTGTVTDTQYF.

This chain uses TRBV11-3 with TRBJ2-2; TRBD1 matches at 8 bases. Germline V CDR1 and CDR2: SGHNT, YENEEA. The ends lost 5 bases at V and 6 bases at J; junction bases unmatched: 17. The CDR3 has 18 residues. As DNA, the CDR3 is TGTGCCAGCAGCCAACAGGGGGGCTACCACGAAAGCGCCGGGGAGCTGTTTTTT. Translated, it gives CASSQQGGYHESAGELFF.

The CDR3 nucleotides are TGTGCCAGCAGTCCACCCGACAGACGGAATGAAAAACTGTTTTTT. This translates into CASSPPDRRNEKLFF. The genes are TRBV27 and TRBJ1-4; TRBD1 is a possible D gene (5 bases). The length of the CDR3 is 15 residues. Germline CDR1 is MNHEY and CDR2 is SMNVEV (reference sequence). Trimming stripped 5 bases from V and 5 bases from J, with 15 bases between.

This clone showed up just once. The chain combines TRBV5-1 with TRBJ1-5; D ambiguous. Between the trimmed V and J ends, which lost 1 base and 2 bases, there was a span of 7 bases. The germline V gene encodes CDR1 SGHRS and CDR2 YFSETQ. This CDR3 region has 14 residues. This chain's CDR3 is CASSLIGGNQPQHF. CDR3 DNA: TGCGCCAGCAGCTTGATCGGTGGCAATCAGCCCCAGCATTTT.

The chain links TRBV3-1 (or the pseudogene TRBV3-2) to TRBJ1-5, with D hard to call. CDR1 is LGHDT and CDR2 is YNNKEL in the germline V gene (reference sequence). Trimming cost V 0 bases and J 7 bases, with 10 bases left between them. The CDR3 spans 14 residues. CDR3 coding DNA: TGTGCCAGCAGCCAAGAAGGAGGGATGCAGCCCCAGCATTTT. Its protein product is CASSQEGGMQPQHF.